The 16 T cell receptor beta chains below all came from one sample that was sequenced in a study of shared clonotypes between healthy human individuals. The repertoire was sequenced with immunoSEQ multiplex PCR; TCRdb's copy has only in-frame clones and lacks some. The table shows about 820,000 clones, with around 92% occurring only once. CD45RO negativity and positive selection for CCR7 defined naive CD8 cells, a population that excluded terminally differentiated effector memory CD45RA+ cells. The sequenced material came from naive CD8+ T cells sorted from blood. Receptors originate from a man aged 25-45 years in good health.

This clone came up once. V and J are TRBV5-1 and TRBJ2-5, with D perhaps matching TRBD1 (6 bases). Trimming stripped 4 bases from V and 5 bases from J, with 15 bases between. The CDR3 length is 14 residues. The germline CDR1 and CDR2 sequences are SGHRS and YFSETQ. In DNA, the CDR3 is TGCGCCAGCAGCCCAACGACAGGCATCGAGACCCAGTACTTC. Translated, it gives CASSPTTGIETQYF.

The rearrangement uses TRBV6-1 and TRBJ2-5, with 8 bases matching TRBD2. CDR3 length: 18 residues. The J segment lost 1 base and the V segment lost 0 bases, leaving 10 bases of the junction unmatched. Germline V gives CDR1 MNHNS, CDR2 SASEGT. CDR3 loop: CASSEALRVAGFQETQYF. CDR3 sequence (DNA): TGTGCCAGCAGTGAAGCGCTTCGAGTAGCGGGGTTCCAAGAGACCCAGTACTTC.

The V call is TRBV10-2, the J call TRBJ2-2; weak D call: TRBD1 (5 bases). The CDR3 runs to 15 residues. Trimming pared 0 bases from V and 9 bases from J, leaving 14 bases between. From germline, CDR1 is WSHSY and CDR2 SAAADI. CDR3 in amino acids: CASSESKGRRRELFF. As DNA, the CDR3 is TGCGCCAGCAGTGAGTCGAAGGGGCGAAGAAGGGAGCTGTTTTTT.

This chain uses TRBV7-2 with TRBJ2-7; D is possibly TRBD2 (5 bases). The length of the CDR3 is 13 residues. V lost 10 bases and J lost 3, with 16 bases in between. Germline V gene data show CDR1 as SGHTA and CDR2 as FQGNSA. CDR3: CAITTGKSYEQYF. The DNA of the CDR3 is TGTGCCATTACCACCGGGAAGAGCTACGAGCAGTACTTC.

The chain recombines TRBV5-1 with TRBJ1-4, with D maybe TRBD1 (6 bases). This CDR3 spans 17 amino acids. Deletions cut 3 bases from V and 4 bases from J, with 19 bases between. Germline loops: CDR1 SGHRS, CDR2 YFSETQ. The CDR3 is CASSWGTHTAYNEKLFF. The CDR3, as DNA: TGCGCCAGCAGCTGGGGGACACACACCGCCTATAATGAAAAACTGTTTTTT.

Here the CDR3 DNA reads TGTGCCAGCAGCTCTGACAGGGATTACCCCTACGAGCAGTACTTC. Amino acid sequence: CASSSDRDYPYEQYF. The genes are TRBV7-2 and TRBJ2-7, with 7 nucleotides matching TRBD1. Looked up from germline, CDR1 is SGHTA and CDR2 is FQGNSA. V gave up 4 bases and J gave up 2 bases; unmatched junction bases: 8. This CDR3 contains 15 residues.

V gene TRBV28 combines with J gene TRBJ2-7, with D uncertain. Germline CDR1 MDHEN, CDR2 SYDVKM. This CDR3 is built from 13 residues. The V end lost 2 bases, the J end lost 5 bases, and 10 bases lay between the germline ends. CDR3 sequence: CASSLERFDEQYF. The CDR3 nucleotides are TGTGCCAGCAGTTTAGAACGTTTCGACGAGCAGTACTTC. The full variable domain, with the rest looked up from reference TRBV28 and TRBJ2-7, is DVKVTQSSRYLVKRTGEKVFLECVQDMDHENMFWYRQDPGLGLRLIYFSYDVKMKEKGDIPEGYSVSREKKERFSLILESASTNQTSMYLCASSLERFDEQYFGPGTRLTVT.

This clone was counted a few times. The chain carries TRBV4-1 and TRBJ1-3, with D possibly being TRBD1 (6 bases). V shed 1 base and J shed 4 bases, with 11 bases lying between them. The CDR3 is made up of 15 amino acids. Germline loops: CDR1 MGHRA, CDR2 YSYEKL. CDR3 residues: CASSQATGIGNTIYF. The DNA of the CDR3 is TGCGCCAGCAGCCAAGCAACAGGGATCGGAAACACCATATATTTT.

This clone was seen once. The chain couples TRBV4-1 to TRBJ2-7, with D unclear. This CDR3 is 14 amino acids long. Trimming cost V 0 bases and J 5 bases, with 11 bases left between them. CDR1 and CDR2 from the germline V gene are MGHRA and YSYEKL. The CDR3 is CASSQEPQGDEQYF. The CDR3 coding sequence is TGCGCCAGCAGCCAAGAACCGCAAGGAGACGAGCAGTACTTC.

CDR3: CASSIRGGARSYEQYF. The DNA of the CDR3 is TGTGCCAGTAGTATACGAGGGGGGGCGCGTTCCTACGAGCAGTACTTC. This chain uses TRBV19 with TRBJ2-7, with D possibly matching TRBD2 (7 bases). Germline values: CDR1 LNHDA, CDR2 SQIVND (reference sequence). The ends were cut back, 2 bases at V and 1 base at J, with 15 bases in the middle. The CDR3 extends over 16 amino acids.

The chain is built from TRBV14 and TRBJ2-1; D ambiguous. This CDR3 spans 14 amino acids. V was shortened by 3 bases and J by 4 bases, with 10 bases between the two germline ends. CDR1 is SGHDN, CDR2 FVKESK, per germline. CDR3 in DNA: TGTGCCAGCAGCCAGTCCTTCAAGTACAATGAGCAGTTCTTC. Its translation is CASSQSFKYNEQFF.

The V and J genes are TRBV6-5 and TRBJ2-5; 10 positions match TRBD1. Trimming took 4 bases from V and 4 from J; bases not matched to a gene: 9. The CDR3 has 16 residues. In germline, CDR1 is MNHEY, CDR2 SVGAGI. The CDR3 loop is CASSSKWGDRGETQYF. Here the CDR3 DNA reads TGTGCCAGCAGTTCTAAGTGGGGGGACAGGGGAGAGACCCAGTACTTC.

This chain connects TRBV4-1 to TRBJ2-7; weak D call: TRBD2 (6 bases). Trimming took 4 bases from V and 5 from J, leaving 18 bases between them. CDR1 MGHRA and CDR2 YSYEKL come from the germline V gene. The CDR3 is 15 amino acids. CDR3 sequence: CASSRTLGTQNEQYF. In DNA, the CDR3 is TGCGCCAGCAGCCGAACCCTCGGGACTCAAAACGAGCAGTACTTC.

The J gene is TRBJ2-1, the V gene TRBV29-1; TRBD2 matches 11 bases. This CDR3 region has 19 residues. Germline loops: CDR1 SQVTM, CDR2 ANQGSEA. Trimming took 6 bases from V and 1 from J; bases not matched to a gene: 17. The CDR3 is CSVTYSLAGGPKSYNEQFF. Written as DNA, the CDR3 is TGCAGCGTCACATACTCTCTAGCGGGAGGTCCCAAATCCTACAATGAGCAGTTCTTC.

The V and J genes are TRBV11-2 and TRBJ2-3; 13 bases agree with TRBD2. The CDR3 is made up of 16 amino acids. CDR1 is SGHAT and CDR2 is FQNNGV in the germline V gene. Losses at the gene ends were 5 bases for V and 6 bases for J; bases not matched to a gene: 8. The CDR3 loop is CASSPRTSGSLDTQYF. CDR3 nucleotide sequence: TGTGCCAGCAGCCCACGGACTAGCGGGAGCTTGGATACGCAGTATTTT.

The rearrangement links TRBV5-5 to TRBJ1-2; TRBD1 agrees at 9 bases. The trim removed 5 bases at V and 5 bases at J, leaving 10 bases unmatched. This CDR3 spans 15 amino acids. Germline CDR1 is SGHKS and CDR2 is YYEKEE (reference sequence). For the CDR3, the DNA is TGTGCCAGCAGGGTGGGACAGGGCGTTACTTATGGCTACACCTTC. Protein sequence: CASRVGQGVTYGYTF.